This T cell receptor (beta chain) was identified during a study of OX40 agonist ivuxolimab in advanced cancers. As concerns this clone: A read error may produce the germline difference seen at one junction end.

Measured with immunoSEQ multiplex PCR; TCRdb has only the in-frame clones, and not every one. The table has 45,000 to 60,000 clones, 85% to 90% seen once. The CDR3 sequence is 13 residues long. Germline CDR1 reads SSHAT; CDR2 reads FNYEAQ (reference sequence). This sequence joins TRBV7-7 and TRBJ1-2; D is unclear. The source of this sequence is an adult with an advanced solid tumor such as melanoma, head and neck, liver or kidney cancer. The source material was CD4+ or CD8+ T cells sorted from blood, sampled in a trial of the OX40 agonist ivuxolimab. CDR3 in amino acids: CASSQAGGYGYTF. CDR3 coding DNA: TGTGCTAGCAGCCAGGCTGGCGGCTATGGCTACACCTTC.